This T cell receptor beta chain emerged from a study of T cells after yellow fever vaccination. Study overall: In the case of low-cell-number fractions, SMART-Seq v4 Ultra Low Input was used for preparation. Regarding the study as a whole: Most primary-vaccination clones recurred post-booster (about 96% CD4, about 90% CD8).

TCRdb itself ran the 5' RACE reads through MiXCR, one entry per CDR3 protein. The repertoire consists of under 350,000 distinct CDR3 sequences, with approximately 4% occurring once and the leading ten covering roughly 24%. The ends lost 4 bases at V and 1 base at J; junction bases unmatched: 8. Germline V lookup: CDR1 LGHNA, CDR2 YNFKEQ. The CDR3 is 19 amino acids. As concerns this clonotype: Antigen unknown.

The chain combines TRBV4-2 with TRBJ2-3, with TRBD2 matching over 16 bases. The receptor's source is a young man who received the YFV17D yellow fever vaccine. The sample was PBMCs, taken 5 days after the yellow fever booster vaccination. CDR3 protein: CASSPESGTSGGGTDTQYF. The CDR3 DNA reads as TGTGCCAGCAGCCCGGAGTCCGGGACTAGCGGGGGGGGCACAGATACGCAGTATTTT.